The 3 T cell receptor beta chains in this list originate from one sample, sequenced in a study of shared clonotypes between healthy human individuals. Assay: immunoSEQ multiplex PCR; the TCRdb copy retains only in-frame clones and omits some. The sample records about 680,000 clones, about 74% being singletons. The sequencing sample was made of memory CD4+ T cells sorted from blood. Subset of the sample: CD45RA-negative fraction. Every receptor here comes from a woman aged 30 to 39 in good health.

The chain uses TRBV7-9 and TRBJ2-7, with D possibly being TRBD1 (6 bases). The length of the CDR3 is 15 residues. Looked up from germline, CDR1 is SEHNR and CDR2 is FQNEAQ (reference sequence). Trimming shortened V by 3 bases and J by 1 base, and 13 bases separated the two germline ends. This CDR3 is CASSFIQGSSYEQYF. The CDR3 region has the DNA TGTGCCAGCAGCTTTATCCAGGGGAGTTCCTACGAGCAGTACTTC.

The chain is built from TRBV9 and TRBJ1-4, with TRBD1 identical over 9 bases. CDR1 and CDR2 from the germline V gene are SGDLS and YYNGEE. J gave up 8 bases and V 0 bases, and 11 bases lay outside the gene matches. The CDR3 spans 17 residues. CDR3 sequence (DNA): TGTGCCAGCAGCGTAGGCTCTACAGGGGGCGCAGAAGAAAAACTGTTTTTT. Its translation is CASSVGSTGGAEEKLFF.

This chain connects TRBV27 to TRBJ2-7, with 11 positions matching TRBD2. After removal of 2 bases from V and 6 bases from J, the junction contained 9 bases not matched to a gene. There are 16 residues in the CDR3. The germline CDR1 and CDR2 sequences are MNHEY and SMNVEV (reference sequence). This CDR3 reads CASSLSVAGGPSEQYF. The CDR3, as DNA: TGTGCCAGCAGTTTAAGTGTAGCGGGAGGGCCGAGCGAGCAGTACTTC.